This T cell receptor beta chain was documented in a study of shared clonotypes between healthy human individuals (dated by TCRdb to the early 2020s). General notes on the study: Three men and two women, aged 18 to 49 years, made up the cohort. Each donor's leukapheresis produced roughly between about 0.8 and 10 billion PBMCs. The study deeply sequenced blood TCR repertoires of several healthy adults to estimate repertoire size and the extent of clonotype sharing between individuals. For each donor, three plates each were used for CD4 naive and CD4 memory, two plates were used for CD8 naive, and one plate was used for CD8 memory. Different laboratories and diverse techniques were used to prepare libraries and sequence TCR repertoires, to increase sequencing depth and limit assay-specific biases.

As for this clone: No antigen is known for it. The record has no base qualities; no much larger clone is one base away.

Using the deep immunoSEQ assay, TCR CDR3 regions were amplified from genomic DNA by multiplex PCR. Extracted genomic DNA from each cell subset was distributed evenly across all wells of several immunoSEQ 96-well plates, and each plate was treated as a replicate. For sorted subsets, each replicate PCR was loaded with about 0.2 ug genomic DNA, equivalent to 30,000 or so T cell genomes. Purified libraries were measured with a Qubit 3.0 fluorometer, size-checked on a Bioanalyzer 2100, and measured again with the KAPA Library Quantification kit. Every immunoSEQ 96-well plate was sequenced on a dedicated single-read 150-cycle Illumina NextSeq 550 flow cell. The paper's processing steps were these. Because the immunoSEQ output included only junctional sequences and no quality scores, the filtering could not be the same as the filtering used for full-length reads. Sequences were annotated with PyIR, a Python wrapper for IgBLAST v1.9, and V/J genes and CDR3 were assigned using IMGT germline references. Reads with weak V/J assignments (E-value above 1e-6), missing CDR3, stop codons, out-of-frame junctions, or ambiguous translated residues were removed. V3J clonotypes were defined as sequences sharing an identical inferred V gene, J gene, and CDR3 amino acid sequence. Percentage overlap between repertoires was computed as shared unique clonotypes divided by the size of the smaller repertoire. Repertoire richness was assessed with RTK rarefaction, the Chao1 estimator, and Recon v2.1 estimates of unobserved clonotypes. For all TCRbeta clonotypes obtained by the gDNA method from a few donors, generation probabilities were computed with OLGA. TCRdb limited this immuneACCESS table to in-frame rearrangements with V and J called. A share of clones is missing; checked studies link under half to unresolved V genes, and the rest is unexplained. That table is the source of V, J and clone size, and D and trimming were worked out from the DNA. The sample contains about 2.1 million clones, under 95% of them found a single time. Roughly 1.8% of the sample is taken by the ten largest.

The germline ends are 17 bases apart after V is trimmed by 6 bases and J by 2 bases. According to the germline V gene, CDR1 reads SNHLY and CDR2 reads FYNNEI. The CDR3, cysteine through phenylalanine, is 15 amino acids long. CDR3 DNA is the only sequence kept; it has 45 bases, read in frame from the first base. For the CD8 naive samples, CD45RO-negative cells were positively selected for CCR7, yielding a CD45RA+CCR7+ population from which TemRA cells were excluded. Donors were healthy HIV-negative adults with no recently reported acute infections or vaccinations. Only Caucasian adults living in Nashville, Tennessee, USA were represented among the donors. Blood was collected by leukapheresis, and PBMCs were isolated by Ficoll-Histopaque density gradient centrifugation and then cryopreserved in liquid nitrogen vapor phase. Purity and quantity of every magnetically sorted T cell population were checked by analytical flow cytometry. From each sorted fraction, genomic DNA was isolated and quantified by UV absorbance on a Nanodrop 2000c.

What the authors observed across the whole study: Based on pairwise subsampling, the degree of clonotype sharing among donors was expected to be affected by sequencing depth. Rarefaction of sorted-subset datasets indicated incomplete sequencing despite the large sequencing depth. About 5% of naive CD4, around 3.5% of naive CD8, 2.3% of memory CD4, and about 0.4% of memory CD8 clonotypes were shared across several donors. Sampling was restricted to blood, and TCR repertoires in tissue are likely to differ from TCR repertoires in blood. The genetic and exposure-history diversity represented was limited by the small number of donors. Higher generation probabilities were observed for clonotypes shared by all four sorted-subset donors than for non-shared clonotypes. Naive subsets generally had larger estimated clonotype richness than memory subsets.

This sequence originates from a man between 18 and 35 years old in good health. Some clones in this sample may be carry-over from other donors' samples. The V gene is TRBV2 and the J gene is TRBJ2-7, with the D call perhaps TRBD1 or TRBD2, as 5 bases match in each case. Sequenced: naive CD8+ T cells from PBMCs. Read against the paper, the sample's cell subset or site label means: CD45RA+CCR7+. The CDR3 region has the sequence CASSEYRDPAYEQYF. The DNA sequence reads TGTGCCAGCAGCGAATATAGGGACCCGGCCTACGAGCAGTACTTC.